The 7 T cell receptor beta chains given below trace back to one sample, sequenced in a study of T-cell memory formation after mild COVID-19. One entry per CDR3 protein results from TCRdb running MiXCR on the 5' RACE reads. The table has about 150,000 distinct CDR3 sequences, 25% seen once. Sequencing was performed on PBMCs or a T cell subset sorted from them (not recorded which). These receptors originate from an adult woman who had mild COVID-19 (a few samples of this study predate the infection). Cell type and time point are not known.

In this sample, this clonotype turned up a few times. In nucleotides, the CDR3 is TGCAGTGCTCGGTGGGCGGGGGGACAATCAGATACGCAGTATTTT. Its translation: CSARWAGGQSDTQYF. The rearrangement joins TRBV20-1 to TRBJ2-3; TRBD2 matches 8 bases. CDR3 size: 15 residues. Germline CDR1 is DFQATT and CDR2 is SNEGSKA (reference sequence). The ends lost 5 bases at V and 4 bases at J; junction bases unmatched: 11.

The rearrangement links TRBV20-1 to TRBJ1-2; D remains ambiguous. The CDR3 extends over 10 amino acids. The germline CDR1 and CDR2 sequences are DFQATT and SNEGSKA (reference sequence). The V and J ends lost 6 bases and 3 bases respectively, with 5 bases between them. This CDR3 reads CSARDYGYTF. The CDR3 region has the DNA TGCAGTGCCCGGGACTATGGCTACACCTTC.

The V gene is TRBV2, the J gene TRBJ2-7, with 9 nucleotides matching TRBD2. V was pared by 7 bases and J by 2 bases, with 12 bases of the junction left unmatched. The CDR3 extends over 16 amino acids. Germline V gene sequence: CDR1 SNHLY, CDR2 FYNNEI. CDR3 DNA: TGTGCCAGCATCCCCCTGGCGGGAGGGGGCACCTACGAGCAGTACTTC. This gives the protein CASIPLAGGGTYEQYF.

This clonotype was found a few times. The chain joins TRBV7-9 to TRBJ1-2; tentatively, D is TRBD1 (5 bases). V lost 5 bases and J lost 5, with 18 bases in between. The germline CDR1 and CDR2 sequences are SEHNR and FQNEAQ (reference sequence). CDR3 size: 15 residues. In nucleotides, the CDR3 is TGTGCCAGCAGCCCGTCGGACCTGTGGGGGTATGGCTACACCTTC. Encoded protein: CASSPSDLWGYGYTF.

V and J are TRBV18 and TRBJ2-7; D gene uncertain. Germline V lookup: CDR1 KGHSH, CDR2 LQKENI. V lost 5 bases, J lost 2 bases, and 19 bases lay in between. This CDR3 spans 16 amino acids. The CDR3 sequence is CASSARNRSPPYEQYF. In DNA form, the CDR3 reads TGTGCCAGCTCAGCGCGGAATAGATCCCCCCCCTACGAGCAGTACTTC. The variable domain in full, completed from reference TRBV18 and TRBJ2-7, reads NAGVMQNPRHLVRRRGQEARLRCSPMKGHSHVYWYRQLPEEGLKFMVYLQKENIIDESGMPKERFSAEFPKEGPSILRIQQVVRGDSAAYFCASSARNRSPPYEQYFGPGTRLTVT.

V usage is TRBV7-6 and J usage is TRBJ2-5, with D possibly matching TRBD2 (6 bases). The CDR3 has 16 amino acids. The germline V gene encodes CDR1 SGHVS and CDR2 FNYEAQ. V lost 1 base and J 2 bases, leaving 14 bases between the germline ends. The CDR3 loop is CASSLVGGKRQETQYF. The CDR3 DNA is TGTGCCAGCAGCTTAGTTGGGGGGAAAAGACAAGAGACCCAGTACTTC. Complete variable domain (other parts from reference TRBV7-6 and TRBJ2-5): GAGVSQSPRYKVTKRGQDVALRCDPISGHVSLYWYRQALGQGPEFLTYFNYEAQQDKSGLPNDRFSAERPEGSISTLTIQRTEQRDSAMYRCASSLVGGKRQETQYFGPGTRLLVL.

This clonotype turned up a few times. The chain uses TRBV28 and TRBJ2-5; 11 bases agree with TRBD2. Germline loops: CDR1 MDHEN, CDR2 SYDVKM. V lost 6 bases and J lost 1; bases outside the gene matches: 4. The CDR3 runs 15 residues. DNA for the CDR3: TGTGCCAGCAGACTAGCGGGAGCGCCCCAAGAGACCCAGTACTTC. Protein sequence: CASRLAGAPQETQYF.